The clone carrying this T cell receptor beta chain occurred many times. CDR1 and CDR2 (germline): SEHNR, FQNEAQ (reference sequence). The V gene lost 1 base and the J gene lost 3 bases, with 9 bases spanning the gap. The CDR3 totals 14 residues. The study left out patients who had uncontrolled infection, other autoimmune disease, pregnancy or lactation. Diagnoses were made from clinical symptoms, serum measures (thyroxine and TRAb), thyroid ultrasound and orbital computed tomography. The sample originates from a study of T cells in Graves' hyperthyroidism and ophthalmopathy. TCR beta CDR3 regions were amplified from RNA. The HTBI set primed first-round TCR CDR3 RT-PCR. One entry per CDR3 protein results from TCRdb running MiXCR on the multiplex PCR reads. This table has approximately 740,000 distinct CDR3 sequences, approximately 14% appearing once.

This clonotype originated in a woman aged 18-35 years with Graves' hyperthyroidism. This chain connects TRBV7-9 to TRBJ1-2; D gene unclear. The sequencing input was blood. CDR3 amino acids: CASSLDNGYYGYTF. CDR3 bases: TGTGCCAGCAGCTTAGATAACGGTTACTATGGCTACACCTTC.